The 32 T cell receptor beta chains below all came from one sample that was sequenced in a study of cytomegalovirus exposure and HLA in healthy donors. 13 Jbeta primers and 60 Vbeta primers were used for the PCR. Sequencing was performed with immunoSEQ multiplex PCR; in TCRdb, only in-frame clones are kept and a portion is missing. Found here are around 130,000 clones, 70% to 75% of them singletons; the top ten hold about 2.1%. Sequencing input: PBMCs. The source of these receptors is a woman aged 40 to 50 in good health and CMV-seropositive.

The rearrangement links TRBV5-1 to TRBJ2-7; 9 nucleotides match TRBD1. The germline CDR1 and CDR2 sequences are SGHRS and YFSETQ. This CDR3 is 15 amino acids long. V was pared by 4 bases and J by 5 bases, with 10 bases of the junction left unmatched. The DNA for the CDR3 is TGCGCCAGCAGCCCCACCGGGACAGGGCTCCACGAGCAGTACTTC. Encoded protein: CASSPTGTGLHEQYF.

J is TRBJ2-3 and V is TRBV2, with TRBD2 matching 10 bases. V lost 6 bases, J lost 3 bases, and 18 bases stayed unmatched. CDR3 size: 19 residues. Germline-derived CDR1 and CDR2 are SNHLY and FYNNEI. The CDR3 region is CASSDTWLAGVGGTDTQYF. Written as DNA, the CDR3 is TGTGCCAGCAGCGATACTTGGCTAGCGGGGGTAGGGGGAACAGATACGCAGTATTTT.

This clone was detected only a few times. The V call is TRBV28, the J call TRBJ1-1, with a possible D match to TRBD1 (5 bases). V was clipped by 7 bases and J by 4 bases, with 13 bases between them. The V gene's germline CDR1 is MDHEN and CDR2 SYDVKM. The CDR3 length is 13 residues. The CDR3 here is CASNQVGATEAFF. The DNA for the CDR3 is TGTGCCAGCAATCAGGTAGGGGCCACTGAAGCTTTCTTT.

The CDR3 spells CASSQDGGEQETQYF. In DNA, the CDR3 is TGCGCCAGCAGCCAGGATGGGGGGGAGCAAGAGACCCAGTACTTC. V and J are TRBV4-3 and TRBJ2-5; TRBD2 aligns across 7 bases. The CDR3 sequence is 15 residues long. The V segment lost 3 bases and the J segment 2 bases; nucleotides outside the gene matches: 6. The V gene's germline CDR1 is LGHNA and CDR2 YSLEER.

This clone was seen only a few times. V gene TRBV7-3 combines with J gene TRBJ1-1; D gene unclear. This CDR3 spans 15 amino acids. V was pared by 1 base and J by 7 bases, with 16 bases between. In germline, CDR1 is SGHTA, CDR2 FQGTGA. DNA of the CDR3: TGTGCCAGCAGCTTAAGAGAGAACAGCAACTTTGAAGCTTTCTTT. Translated, it gives CASSLRENSNFEAFF.

The rearrangement uses TRBV7-9 and TRBJ1-6; 7 nucleotides line up with TRBD1. The germline V gene has CDR1 SEHNR and CDR2 FQNEAQ (reference sequence). With V trimmed by 4 bases and J by 7 bases, 7 bases remained unmatched. The length of the CDR3 is 15 residues. CDR3 region: CASSSQTGRNSPLHF. Here the CDR3 DNA reads TGTGCCAGCAGCTCCCAGACAGGGCGCAATTCACCCCTCCACTTT.

J is TRBJ1-2 and V is TRBV4-1; 8 bases map to TRBD1. Trimming removed 0 bases from V and 3 bases from J; junction bases left unmatched: 6. From germline, CDR1 is MGHRA and CDR2 YSYEKL. CDR3 size: 16 residues. The CDR3 loop reads CASSQEGQGRDYGYTF. The CDR3 region has the DNA TGCGCCAGCAGCCAAGAAGGACAGGGTCGGGACTATGGCTACACCTTC.

The genes are TRBV5-6 and TRBJ2-5; 7 bases match TRBD1. The CDR3 runs 15 residues. V was pared by 0 bases and J by 4 bases, with 6 bases of the junction left unmatched. From germline, CDR1 is SGHDT and CDR2 YYEEEE. The CDR3, as DNA: TGTGCCAGCAGCTTGGTCCAGGGGGTAAGAGAGACCCAGTACTTC. This sequence encodes CASSLVQGVRETQYF.

The gene calls are TRBV4-3 and TRBJ1-4; TRBD1 agrees at 7 bases. Germline assignment: CDR1 LGHNA and CDR2 YSLEER. Losses at the gene ends were 2 bases for V and 8 bases for J; bases not matched to a gene: 2. This CDR3 contains 13 residues. The CDR3 loop is CASSQQGEEKLFF. The CDR3 nucleotides are TGCGCCAGCAGCCAACAGGGGGAGGAAAAACTGTTTTTT.

V and J are TRBV28 and TRBJ1-2, with D perhaps matching TRBD1 (5 bases). The CDR3 contains 13 residues. V shed 3 bases and J shed 4 bases, with 9 bases lying between them. The germline gives CDR1 MDHEN, CDR2 SYDVKM. The DNA of the CDR3 is TGTGCCAGCAGTTTTGGGGCTTCCTATGGCTACACCTTC. Its translation: CASSFGASYGYTF.

The rearrangement joins TRBV18 to TRBJ2-1; 9 bases line up with TRBD2. The CDR3 sequence is 16 residues long. The V segment lost 4 bases and the J segment 3 bases; nucleotides outside the gene matches: 7. Germline-derived CDR1 and CDR2 are KGHSH and LQKENI. The CDR3: CASSRLSGRDYNEQFF. The CDR3 DNA reads as TGTGCCAGCTCACGACTTAGCGGGAGAGACTACAATGAGCAGTTCTTC.

This clone was observed once. The rearrangement uses TRBV7-3 and TRBJ2-3; D is ambiguous. Germline V lookup: CDR1 SGHTA, CDR2 FQGTGA. V was shortened by 8 bases and J by 0 bases, with 9 bases between the two germline ends. CDR3 length equals 13 residues. CDR3 nucleotide sequence: TGTGCCAGCGGCGACATTAGCACAGATACGCAGTATTTT. Residues: CASGDISTDTQYF.

The chain joins TRBV29-1 to TRBJ2-7, with 10 bases lining up with TRBD1. Trimming removed 0 bases from V and 2 bases from J; junction bases left unmatched: 7. CDR1 is SQVTM, CDR2 ANQGSEA, per germline. The CDR3 has 16 amino acids. The CDR3 region is CSVEDSGQGSPYEQYF. CDR3 sequence (DNA): TGCAGCGTTGAAGATTCGGGACAGGGGTCCCCCTACGAGCAGTACTTC.

V usage is TRBV9 and J usage is TRBJ2-1; TRBD2 aligns across 8 bases. The CDR3 has 16 amino acids. Germline V CDR1 and CDR2: SGDLS, YYNGEE. Trimming took 3 bases from V and 4 from J; bases not matched to a gene: 9. The CDR3 loop reads CASSGLGRGVYNEQFF. The DNA of the CDR3 is TGTGCCAGCAGCGGCCTAGGGCGGGGGGTTTACAATGAGCAGTTCTTC. Using reference TRBV9 and TRBJ2-1 for the parts outside the CDR3, the full variable domain is DSGVTQTPKHLITATGQRVTLRCSPRSGDLSVYWYQQSLDQGLQFLIQYYNGEERAKGNILERFSAQQFPDLHSELNLSSLELGDSALYFCASSGLGRGVYNEQFFGPGTRLTVL.

This rearrangement joins TRBV7-3 to TRBJ2-5, with TRBD2 as a possible D gene (6 bases). This CDR3 comprises 13 residues. V lost 4 bases to trimming and J lost 0 bases, with 6 bases between them. CDR1 SGHTA and CDR2 FQGTGA come from the germline V gene. This CDR3 is CASSWDYQETQYF. The CDR3 DNA follows: TGTGCCAGCAGCTGGGACTACCAAGAGACCCAGTACTTC.

The rearrangement joins TRBV9 to TRBJ2-1; the match to TRBD2 covers 10 bases. CDR1 is SGDLS and CDR2 is YYNGEE in the germline V gene. The ends lost 4 bases at V and 7 bases at J; junction bases unmatched: 5. The length of the CDR3 is 14 residues. CDR3 region: CASSPGLATNEQFF. The CDR3 DNA follows: TGTGCCAGCAGCCCGGGACTAGCGACTAATGAGCAGTTCTTC.

J is TRBJ2-5 and V is TRBV9; TRBD2 aligns across 14 bases. With V trimmed by 7 bases and J by 0 bases, 8 bases remained unmatched. There are 17 residues in the CDR3. The germline gives CDR1 SGDLS, CDR2 YYNGEE. The CDR3 region has the DNA TGTGCCAGCGGTGGACTAGCGGGGGGACGGTACCAAGAGACCCAGTACTTC. It is translated as CASGGLAGGRYQETQYF.

V gene TRBV4-3 combines with J gene TRBJ2-3; D is perhaps TRBD2 (6 bases). Deletions cut 1 base from V and 3 bases from J, with 14 bases between. The CDR3 has 16 residues. Germline CDR1 LGHNA, CDR2 YSLEER. The CDR3 loop reads CASSQAFGGLTDTQYF. The CDR3 DNA is TGCGCCAGCAGCCAAGCTTTTGGGGGGTTGACAGATACGCAGTATTTT.

The V and J genes are TRBV6-1 and TRBJ1-2, with 7 bases that match TRBD1. The CDR3 totals 15 residues. V lost 5 bases to trimming and J lost 2 bases; unmatched junction nucleotides: 8. Germline V gives CDR1 MNHNS, CDR2 SASEGT. The DNA of the CDR3 is TGTGCCAGCAGTAGACAGGGTCGAGGAAACTATGGCTACACCTTC. Its protein is CASSRQGRGNYGYTF.

This clone was seen once. Compared with germline, one end of the junction differs, possibly owing to a read error. CDR3 nucleotides: TGTGCCGGCAGTACCAAGGGGGGGACTGAAGCTTTCTTT. The encoded protein is CAGSTKGGTEAFF. J is TRBJ1-1 and V is TRBV11-1; a possible D gene is TRBD1 (6 bases). Germline CDR1 reads SGHAT; CDR2 reads FQDESV (reference sequence). This CDR3 contains 13 residues.

J is TRBJ1-3 and V is TRBV7-8; D not certain. This CDR3 contains 14 residues. Trimming removed 3 bases from V and 0 bases from J, with 6 bases in between. Germline values: CDR1 SGHVS, CDR2 FQNEAQ. The CDR3 nucleotides read TGTGCCAGCAGCTTTGCGAGCTCTGGAAACACCATATATTTT. This translates into CASSFASSGNTIYF.

This clone was seen at least ten times. The V call is TRBV7-9, the J call TRBJ1-2, with a tentative D call TRBD1 (5 bases). With 8 bases removed from V and 8 bases from J, the gap between germline ends came to 21 bases. This CDR3 region has 14 residues. Looked up from germline, CDR1 is SEHNR and CDR2 is FQNEAQ (reference sequence). Written as DNA, the CDR3 is TGTGCCAGCGTTGCGCGGGGGGACGTCGGGGGCTACACCTTC. This codes for CASVARGDVGGYTF.

The rearrangement uses TRBV19 and TRBJ1-1; D remains unclear. The CDR3 length is 13 residues. Per germline, CDR1 LNHDA and CDR2 SQIVND (reference sequence). V was pared by 7 bases and J by 4 bases, with 13 bases between. This CDR3 is CASTGPLATEAFF. The CDR3 nucleotides are TGTGCCAGTACGGGCCCCCTAGCCACTGAAGCTTTCTTT.

This clone was seen only a few times. The genes are TRBV7-9 and TRBJ1-1; unclear D gene. Germline V gives CDR1 SEHNR, CDR2 FQNEAQ (reference sequence). The CDR3 spans 14 residues. Trimming stripped 3 bases from V and 6 bases from J, with 14 bases between. The CDR3 DNA reads as TGTGCCAGCAGCTTCAGCCAAGTAGCCCCTGAAGCTTTCTTT. Its translation: CASSFSQVAPEAFF.

The table lists this clone with a few counts. V is TRBV6-5 and J is TRBJ2-3, with D possibly being TRBD1 (5 bases). The CDR3 length is 13 residues. The V end lost 7 bases, the J end lost 4 bases, and 12 bases lay between the germline ends. CDR1 is MNHEY, CDR2 SVGAGI, per germline. The CDR3 loop is CASNWQGPDTQYF. The CDR3 nucleotides are TGTGCCAGCAACTGGCAGGGTCCAGATACGCAGTATTTT.

This rearrangement joins TRBV5-4 to TRBJ2-7, with unresolved D. Trimming left V 4 bases short and J 4 bases short, with 9 bases between. Germline V gives CDR1 SGHNT, CDR2 YYREEE (reference sequence). This CDR3 has 12 residues. The DNA for the CDR3 is TGTGCCAGCAGCAATAACGAGTACGAGCAGTACTTC. Translating gives CASSNNEYEQYF.

This clone was counted a few times. The chain is built from TRBV5-5 and TRBJ1-4; the D is unclear. Trimming cost V 4 bases and J 0 bases, with 19 bases left between them. The germline V gene encodes CDR1 SGHKS and CDR2 YYEKEE (reference sequence). The length of the CDR3 is 18 residues. DNA for the CDR3: TGTGCCAGCAGCCTCCCAACTGGTGAGAGCACAACTAATGAAAAACTGTTTTTT. Residues: CASSLPTGESTTNEKLFF.

This clone appeared once. One end of the junction does not line up with germline, which may come from a read error. The V call is TRBV4-1, the J call TRBJ1-1; 7 nucleotides line up with TRBD1. The germline gives CDR1 MGHRA, CDR2 YSYEKL. CDR3 length: 15 residues. The CDR3 spells CASSQDAGTAGNSGF. In DNA form, the CDR3 reads TGCGCCAGCAGCCAAGACGCCGGGACAGCTGGAAACTCGGGCTTT.

This clone has more than one count but fewer than ten. The chain recombines TRBV5-1 with TRBJ2-5; TRBD2 matches at 10 bases. From germline, CDR1 is SGHRS and CDR2 YFSETQ. The CDR3 is 15 amino acids. The ends lost 2 bases at V and 5 bases at J; junction bases unmatched: 6. This CDR3 is CASSFSSGSAETQYF. CDR3 sequence (DNA): TGCGCCAGCAGCTTTTCTAGCGGGAGCGCGGAGACCCAGTACTTC.

The V and J genes are TRBV2 and TRBJ2-2; 12 bases map to TRBD2. The V gene end was trimmed by 4 bases and the J gene end by 1 base; junction bases not matched to a gene: 7. The CDR3 has 18 residues. Germline CDR1 and CDR2: SNHLY and FYNNEI. CDR3 DNA: TGTGCCAGCAGTGGAGTTGTACTAGCGGGGGGGAACACCGGGGAGCTGTTTTTT. Protein: CASSGVVLAGGNTGELFF.

The gene calls are TRBV18 and TRBJ2-7, with 9 bases aligning to TRBD1. The CDR3 spans 16 residues. Looked up from germline, CDR1 is KGHSH and CDR2 is LQKENI. V lost 4 bases to trimming and J lost 5 bases; unmatched junction nucleotides: 12. The CDR3 bases are TGTGCCAGCTCACACTCGATGGAGGGACAGGGTGACGAGCAGTACTTC. This translates into CASSHSMEGQGDEQYF.

The chain joins TRBV4-2 to TRBJ1-3, with D possibly TRBD1 on 5 matching bases. Between the trimmed V and J ends, which lost 1 base and 2 bases, there was a span of 6 bases. The germline gives CDR1 LGHNA, CDR2 YNFKEQ. This CDR3 comprises 14 residues. DNA for the CDR3: TGTGCCAGCAGCCAAGGACAGACTGGAAACACCATATATTTT. It yields the protein CASSQGQTGNTIYF.